The next 17 T cell receptor beta chains were all read from a single sample in a study of T-cell reconstitution after alpha-beta-depleted transplantation in children. Unique molecular identifiers featured in how the TCRbeta library was prepared. TCRdb redid the calling of the PCR reads with MiXCR, one entry per CDR3 protein. The sample yields 500,000 to 600,000 distinct CDR3 sequences, 27% seen once. Sequences were derived from PBMCs, sampled before TCRalphabeta/CD19-depleted stem cell transplant. The origin of the receptors is a boy less than two years old with Wiskott-Aldrich syndrome, due to receive a stem cell transplant.

The chain joins TRBV6-1 to TRBJ2-7; 7 bases align to TRBD1. Trimming removed 7 bases from V and 0 bases from J; junction bases left unmatched: 6. Germline assignment: CDR1 MNHNS and CDR2 SASEGT. This CDR3 has 14 amino acids. CDR3 in DNA: TGTGCCAGCACCCGACAGGGACCCTCCTACGAGCAGTACTTC. Amino acids: CASTRQGPSYEQYF.

V is TRBV5-1 and J is TRBJ2-3, with D perhaps matching TRBD1 (5 bases). The CDR3 has 13 residues. The germline CDR1 and CDR2 sequences are SGHRS and YFSETQ. Trimming left V 9 bases short and J 0 bases short, with 11 bases between. The CDR3 here is CATSTESTDTQYF. In DNA, the CDR3 is TGCGCCACCTCGACAGAAAGCACAGATACGCAGTATTTT.

This clonotype was counted between two and nine times. The chain carries TRBV6-1 and TRBJ2-2; D is ambiguous. The CDR3 spans 13 residues. Germline assignment: CDR1 MNHNS and CDR2 SASEGT. V was pared by 6 bases and J by 1 base, with 6 bases between. CDR3 amino acids: CASRLGNTGELFF. The CDR3 DNA reads as TGTGCCAGCAGGCTAGGGAACACCGGGGAGCTGTTTTTT.

The rearrangement uses TRBV20-1 and TRBJ1-4; tentative D call: TRBD1 (6 bases). Trimming shortened V by 6 bases and J by 7 bases, and 18 bases separated the two germline ends. CDR3 size: 14 residues. Germline CDR1 DFQATT, CDR2 SNEGSKA (reference sequence). The CDR3 DNA is TGCAGTGCGTCCAGGGGCTGGTCTGGTGAAAAACTGTTTTTT. It encodes CSASRGWSGEKLFF.

In its sample, this clonotype was seen a few times. The genes are TRBV20-1 and TRBJ1-1; D is uncertain. The germline gives CDR1 DFQATT, CDR2 SNEGSKA (reference sequence). The CDR3 covers 13 residues. The V end lost 6 bases, the J end lost 3 bases, and 14 bases lay between the germline ends. The CDR3 DNA sequence: TGCAGTGCGCCGGACCTGGGGTACACTGAAGCTTTCTTT. It codes for CSAPDLGYTEAFF.

This clonotype has just a few counts. The chain has TRBV12-3 or TRBV12-4 and TRBJ1-4, with 8 bases lining up with TRBD1. This CDR3 has 14 residues. V was clipped by 1 base and J by 8 bases; unmatched bases: 3. The CDR3 DNA sequence: TGTGCCAGCAGTTTAGGACAGGGGTTGGAAAAACTGTTTTTT. Amino acids: CASSLGQGLEKLFF.

This clonotype was seen more than once but under ten times. The J gene is TRBJ2-7, the V gene TRBV20-1; unclear D gene. V was trimmed by 0 bases and J by 0 bases, leaving 12 bases between them. The length of the CDR3 is 15 residues. The V gene's germline CDR1 is DFQATT and CDR2 SNEGSKA (reference sequence). This CDR3 reads CSARDIGQDSYEQYF. The CDR3 DNA sequence: TGCAGTGCTAGAGATATTGGGCAGGACTCCTACGAGCAGTACTTC.

This clonotype showed up just a few times. The chain has TRBV20-1 and TRBJ2-5; D gene uncertain. The CDR3 has 13 amino acids. The ends were cut back, 6 bases at V and 2 bases at J, with 13 bases in the middle. Germline lookup yields CDR1 DFQATT and CDR2 SNEGSKA (reference sequence). CDR3 amino acids: CSALGQKQETQYF. In nucleotides, the CDR3 is TGCAGTGCCCTAGGTCAGAAACAAGAGACCCAGTACTTC.

This clonotype was counted between two and nine times. This chain connects TRBV7-6 to TRBJ1-2; D gene unclear. The CDR3 runs 13 residues. Germline CDR1 reads SGHVS; CDR2 reads FNYEAQ. Trimming pared 3 bases from V and 2 bases from J, leaving 7 bases between. CDR3 coding DNA: TGTGCCAGCAGCTTTGGGGTGAACTATGGCTACACCTTC. Protein product: CASSFGVNYGYTF.

This clonotype was recorded a few times. V usage is TRBV6-5 and J usage is TRBJ2-7; a possible D gene is TRBD2 (5 bases). Germline-derived CDR1 and CDR2 are MNHEY and SVGAGI. CDR3 length equals 15 residues. Trimming stripped 2 bases from V and 1 base from J, with 12 bases between. Written as DNA, the CDR3 is TGTGCCAGCAGTTACGGAGGCAGAGTTTCCTACGAGCAGTACTTC. Translating it yields CASSYGGRVSYEQYF.

Comment on this clonotype: Just one base apart from a much larger clone, this may be a read error. The chain is built from TRBV7-6 and TRBJ2-6; D may be TRBD1 (5 bases). This CDR3 region has 15 residues. Germline loops: CDR1 SGHVS, CDR2 FNYEAQ. The DNA for the CDR3 is TGTGCCAGCAGCTTAGAACACTCTGGGGCCAACGGCCTGACTTTC. This encodes CASSLEHSGANGLTF. Complete variable domain (other parts from reference TRBV7-6 and TRBJ2-6): GAGVSQSPRYKVTKRGQDVALRCDPISGHVSLYWYRQALGQGPEFLTYFNYEAQQDKSGLPNDRFSAERPEGSISTLTIQRTEQRDSAMYRCASSLEHSGANGLTFGAGSRLTVL.

The chain links TRBV15 to TRBJ2-7; D could derive from TRBD1 or TRBD2 (5 bases each). CDR3 size: 17 residues. CDR1 and CDR2 (germline): LNHNV, YYDKDF (reference sequence). V lost 1 base, J lost 0 bases, and 16 bases lay in between. CDR3 sequence (DNA): TGTGCCACCAGCAGAGTAGTTGGGACGGCGAGCTCCTACGAGCAGTACTTC. Its translation: CATSRVVGTASSYEQYF.

The rearrangement joins TRBV5-1 to TRBJ2-5; 7 positions agree with TRBD1. This CDR3 contains 16 residues. The V and J ends lost 0 bases and 5 bases, in that order; junction bases with no gene match: 10. The germline gives CDR1 SGHRS, CDR2 YFSETQ. CDR3: CASSLVTGSLRETQYF. DNA for the CDR3: TGCGCCAGCAGCTTGGTGACAGGGTCATTAAGGGAGACCCAGTACTTC. Drawing the rest from reference TRBV5-1 and TRBJ2-5, the complete variable domain is KAGVTQTPRYLIKTRGQQVTLSCSPISGHRSVSWYQQTPGQGLQFLFEYFSETQRNKGNFPGRFSGRQFSNSRSEMNVSTLELGDSALYLCASSLVTGSLRETQYFGPGTRLLVL.

The V call is TRBV10-3, the J call TRBJ2-7; 9 positions agree with TRBD1. J was trimmed by 5 bases and V by 4 bases; bases with no gene match: 15. The germline CDR1 and CDR2 sequences are ENHRY and SYGVKD. The CDR3 totals 17 residues. The CDR3, as DNA: TGTGCCATCAGTGTCCCAACTGGGAGGGACAGGGCCCACGAGCAGTACTTC. It translates to CAISVPTGRDRAHEQYF.

This clonotype showed up just once. The CDR3 protein is CASSFVGAGVSGANVLTF. The CDR3 bases are TGCGCCAGCAGCTTCGTCGGCGCGGGAGTGTCGGGGGCCAACGTCCTGACTTTC. The chain is built from TRBV5-1 and TRBJ2-6, with 7 nucleotides matching TRBD2. The V segment lost 2 bases and the J segment 4 bases; nucleotides outside the gene matches: 12. In germline, CDR1 is SGHRS, CDR2 YFSETQ. The CDR3 has 18 residues.

The V gene is TRBV7-7, the J gene TRBJ2-1; the D is unclear. CDR1 is SSHAT, CDR2 FNYEAQ, per germline (reference sequence). The V end was cut by 6 bases, the J end by 0 bases, with 12 bases between. This CDR3 has 15 residues. Here the CDR3 reads CASSSGYSSYNEQFF. The CDR3 region has the DNA TGTGCCAGCAGTTCCGGGTACTCCTCCTACAATGAGCAGTTCTTC. Supplemented by reference TRBV7-7 and TRBJ2-1, the full variable domain reads GAGVSQSPRYKVTKRGQDVTLRCDPISSHATLYWYQQALGQGPEFLTYFNYEAQPDKSGLPSDRFSAERPEGSISTLTIQRTEQRDSAMYRCASSSGYSSYNEQFFGPGTRLTVL.

This clonotype was seen only a few times. The CDR3 here is CASSQVGDRGLETQYF. The CDR3 DNA follows: TGCGCCAGCAGCCAAGTTGGGGACAGGGGGCTGGAGACCCAGTACTTC. This sequence joins TRBV4-1 and TRBJ2-5, with 12 bases identical to TRBD1. In germline, CDR1 is MGHRA, CDR2 YSYEKL. The V gene end was trimmed by 1 base and the J gene end by 5 bases; junction bases not matched to a gene: 5. The CDR3 consists of 16 residues.